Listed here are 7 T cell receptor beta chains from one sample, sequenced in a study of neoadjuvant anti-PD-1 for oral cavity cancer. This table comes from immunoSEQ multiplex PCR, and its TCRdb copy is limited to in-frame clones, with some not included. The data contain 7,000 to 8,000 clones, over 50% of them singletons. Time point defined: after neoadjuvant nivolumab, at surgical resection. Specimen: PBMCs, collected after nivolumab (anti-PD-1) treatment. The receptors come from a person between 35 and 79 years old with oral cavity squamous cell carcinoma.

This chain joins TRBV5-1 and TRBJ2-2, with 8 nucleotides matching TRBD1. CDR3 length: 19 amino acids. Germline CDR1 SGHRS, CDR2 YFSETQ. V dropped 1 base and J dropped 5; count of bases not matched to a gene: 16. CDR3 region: CASSLSTSWQGARTGELFF. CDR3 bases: TGCGCCAGCAGCTTGTCGACTTCGTGGCAGGGGGCGCGGACCGGGGAGCTGTTTTTT.

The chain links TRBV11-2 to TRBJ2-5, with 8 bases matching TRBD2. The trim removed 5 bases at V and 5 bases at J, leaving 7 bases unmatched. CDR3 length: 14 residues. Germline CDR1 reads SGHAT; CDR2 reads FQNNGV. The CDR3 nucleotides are TGTGCCAGCAGCCCAGGACTAGCCAGGGAGACCCAGTACTTC. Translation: CASSPGLARETQYF.

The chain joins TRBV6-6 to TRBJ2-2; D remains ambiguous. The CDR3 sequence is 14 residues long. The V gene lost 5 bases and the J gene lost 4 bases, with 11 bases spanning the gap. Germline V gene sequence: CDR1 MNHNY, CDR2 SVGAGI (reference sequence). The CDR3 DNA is TGTGCCAGCAGTGCCCTTGTCGTCACCGGGGAGCTGTTTTTT. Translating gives CASSALVVTGELFF.

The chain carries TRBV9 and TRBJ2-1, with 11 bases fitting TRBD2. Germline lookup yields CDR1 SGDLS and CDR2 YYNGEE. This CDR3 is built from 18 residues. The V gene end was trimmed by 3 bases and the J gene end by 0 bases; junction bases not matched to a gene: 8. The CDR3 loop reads CASSAPLAGGSSYNEQFF. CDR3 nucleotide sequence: TGTGCCAGCAGCGCCCCTCTAGCGGGGGGAAGCTCCTACAATGAGCAGTTCTTC.

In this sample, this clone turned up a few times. CDR3 sequence: CAIEAGSSYEQYF. The DNA for the CDR3 is TGTGCCATCGAGGCGGGTAGCTCCTACGAGCAGTACTTC. The chain is built from TRBV28 and TRBJ2-7; a possible D gene is TRBD2 (5 bases). Trimming took 10 bases from V and 0 from J, leaving 13 bases between them. CDR3 length equals 13 residues. CDR1 and CDR2 (germline): MDHEN, SYDVKM.

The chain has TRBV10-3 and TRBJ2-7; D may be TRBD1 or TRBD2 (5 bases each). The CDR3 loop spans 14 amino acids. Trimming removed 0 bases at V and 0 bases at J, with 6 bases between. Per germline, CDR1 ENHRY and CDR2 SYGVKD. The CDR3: CAISESRGSYEQYF. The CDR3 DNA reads TGTGCCATCAGTGAGTCGAGGGGCTCCTACGAGCAGTACTTC.

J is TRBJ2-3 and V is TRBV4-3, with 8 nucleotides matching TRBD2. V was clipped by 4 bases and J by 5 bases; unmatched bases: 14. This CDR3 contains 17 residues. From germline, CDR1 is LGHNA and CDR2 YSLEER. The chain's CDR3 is CASSPIPRGGGRDTQYF. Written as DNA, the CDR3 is TGCGCCAGCAGCCCCATCCCCCGGGGGGGTGGAAGAGATACGCAGTATTTT.